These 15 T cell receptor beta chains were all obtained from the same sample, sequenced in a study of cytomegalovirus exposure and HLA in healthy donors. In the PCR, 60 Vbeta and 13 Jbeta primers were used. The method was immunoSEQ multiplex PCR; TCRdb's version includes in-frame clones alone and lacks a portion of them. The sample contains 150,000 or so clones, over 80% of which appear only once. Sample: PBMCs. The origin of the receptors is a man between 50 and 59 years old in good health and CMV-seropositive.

CDR3 DNA sequence: TGTGCCAGCAGCTTAGCGCAGGGGCCTGCCAAAAACATTCAGTACTTC. This codes for CASSLAQGPAKNIQYF. The V and J genes are TRBV7-9 and TRBJ2-4; possible D gene TRBD1, 6 bases. The V end lost 0 bases, the J end lost 1 base, and 10 bases lay between the germline ends. CDR3 length equals 16 residues. From germline, CDR1 is SEHNR and CDR2 FQNEAQ (reference sequence).

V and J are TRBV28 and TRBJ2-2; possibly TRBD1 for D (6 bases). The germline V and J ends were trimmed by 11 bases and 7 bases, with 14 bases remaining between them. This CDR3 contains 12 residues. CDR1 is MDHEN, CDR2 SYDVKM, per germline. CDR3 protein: CAAWGLRGELFF. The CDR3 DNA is TGTGCCGCTTGGGGGCTGCGCGGGGAGCTGTTTTTT.

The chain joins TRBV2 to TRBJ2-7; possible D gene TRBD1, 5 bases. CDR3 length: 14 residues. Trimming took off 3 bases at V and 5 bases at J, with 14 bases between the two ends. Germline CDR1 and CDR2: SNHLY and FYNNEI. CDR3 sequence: CASSDQGYLNEQYF. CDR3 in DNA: TGTGCCAGCAGTGACCAGGGATATCTGAACGAGCAGTACTTC.

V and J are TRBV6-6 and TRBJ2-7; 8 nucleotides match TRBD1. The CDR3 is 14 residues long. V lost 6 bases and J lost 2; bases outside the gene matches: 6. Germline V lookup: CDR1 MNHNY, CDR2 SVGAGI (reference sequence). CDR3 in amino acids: CASRTDREAYEQYF. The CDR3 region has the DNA TGTGCCAGCAGGACGGACAGGGAAGCCTACGAGCAGTACTTC.

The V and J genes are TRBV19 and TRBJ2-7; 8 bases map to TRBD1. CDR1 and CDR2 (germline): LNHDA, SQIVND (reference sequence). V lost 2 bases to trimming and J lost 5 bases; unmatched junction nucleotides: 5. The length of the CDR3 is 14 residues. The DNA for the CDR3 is TGTGCCAGTAGTATACTTCAGGGGGCCAACGAGCAGTACTTC. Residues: CASSILQGANEQYF. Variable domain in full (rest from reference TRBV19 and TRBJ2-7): DGGITQSPKYLFRKEGQNVTLSCEQNLNHDAMYWYRQDPGQGLRLIYYSQIVNDFQKGDIAEGYSVSREKKESFPLTVTSAQKNPTAFYLCASSILQGANEQYFGPGTRLTVT.

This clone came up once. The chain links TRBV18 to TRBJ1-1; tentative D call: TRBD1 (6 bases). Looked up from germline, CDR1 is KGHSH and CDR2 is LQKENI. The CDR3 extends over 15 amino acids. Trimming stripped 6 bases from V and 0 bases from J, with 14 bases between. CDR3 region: CASSSIQGLNTEAFF. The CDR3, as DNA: TGTGCCAGCTCGTCAATTCAGGGGTTGAACACTGAAGCTTTCTTT.

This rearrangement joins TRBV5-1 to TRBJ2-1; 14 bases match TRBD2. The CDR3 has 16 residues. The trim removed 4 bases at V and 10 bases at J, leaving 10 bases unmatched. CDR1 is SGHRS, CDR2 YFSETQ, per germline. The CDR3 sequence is CASSGKPGLAGDEQFF. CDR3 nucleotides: TGCGCCAGCAGCGGCAAACCGGGACTAGCGGGGGACGAGCAGTTCTTC.

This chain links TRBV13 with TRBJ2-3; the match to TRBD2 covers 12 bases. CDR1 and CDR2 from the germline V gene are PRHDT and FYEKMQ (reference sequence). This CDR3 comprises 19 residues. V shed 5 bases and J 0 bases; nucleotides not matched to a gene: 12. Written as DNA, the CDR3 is TGTGCCAGCAGCCGCCTGGGGGGGACTAGCGGGCCAAGCACAGATACGCAGTATTTT. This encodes CASSRLGGTSGPSTDTQYF.

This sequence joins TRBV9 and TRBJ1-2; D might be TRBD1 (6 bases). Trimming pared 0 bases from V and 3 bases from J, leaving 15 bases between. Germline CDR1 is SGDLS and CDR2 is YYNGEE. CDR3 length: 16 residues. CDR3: CASSVGRVGGDYGYTF. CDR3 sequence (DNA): TGTGCCAGCAGCGTAGGTAGGGTAGGGGGGGACTATGGCTACACCTTC. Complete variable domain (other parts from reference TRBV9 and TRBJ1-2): DSGVTQTPKHLITATGQRVTLRCSPRSGDLSVYWYQQSLDQGLQFLIQYYNGEERAKGNILERFSAQQFPDLHSELNLSSLELGDSALYFCASSVGRVGGDYGYTFGSGTRLTVV.

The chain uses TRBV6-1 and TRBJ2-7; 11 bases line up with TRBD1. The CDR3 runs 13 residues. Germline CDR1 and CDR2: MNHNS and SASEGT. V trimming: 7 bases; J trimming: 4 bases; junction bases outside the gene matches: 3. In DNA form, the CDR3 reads TGTGCCAGCAAAGGGACAGGGGGTTACGAGCAGTACTTC. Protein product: CASKGTGGYEQYF.

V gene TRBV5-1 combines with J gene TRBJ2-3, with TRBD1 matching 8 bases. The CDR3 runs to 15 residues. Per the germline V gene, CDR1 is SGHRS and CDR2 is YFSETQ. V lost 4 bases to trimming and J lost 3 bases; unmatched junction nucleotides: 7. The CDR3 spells CASSPTGEITDTQYF. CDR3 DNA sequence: TGCGCCAGCAGCCCGACAGGGGAAATAACAGATACGCAGTATTTT.

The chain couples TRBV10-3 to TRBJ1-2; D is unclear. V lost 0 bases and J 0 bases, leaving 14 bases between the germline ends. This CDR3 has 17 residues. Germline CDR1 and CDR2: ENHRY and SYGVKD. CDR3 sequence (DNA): TGTGCCATCAGTGAGTCGACAACGGGGATTTCTAACTATGGCTACACCTTC. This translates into CAISESTTGISNYGYTF.

CDR3 loop: CASSTIRDRAGNTIYF. The CDR3, as DNA: TGTGCCAGCAGTACCATCAGGGATCGCGCTGGAAACACCATATATTTT. The chain uses TRBV28 and TRBJ1-3; D possibly corresponds to TRBD1 (5 bases). Germline V gene sequence: CDR1 MDHEN, CDR2 SYDVKM. The length of the CDR3 is 16 residues. V dropped 5 bases and J dropped 2 bases, with 16 bases sitting between them.

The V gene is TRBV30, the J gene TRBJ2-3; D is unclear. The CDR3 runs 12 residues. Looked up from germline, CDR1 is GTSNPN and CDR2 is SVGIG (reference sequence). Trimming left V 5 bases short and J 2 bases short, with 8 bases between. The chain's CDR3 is CAWSGDTDTQYF. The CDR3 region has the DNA TGTGCCTGGTCCGGTGACACAGATACGCAGTATTTT. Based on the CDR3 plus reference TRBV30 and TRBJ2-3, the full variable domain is SQTIHQWPATLVQPVGSPLSLECTVEGTSNPNLYWYRQAAGRGLQLLFYSVGIGQISSEVPQNLSASRPQDRQFILSSKKLLLSDSGFYLCAWSGDTDTQYFGPGTRLTVL.

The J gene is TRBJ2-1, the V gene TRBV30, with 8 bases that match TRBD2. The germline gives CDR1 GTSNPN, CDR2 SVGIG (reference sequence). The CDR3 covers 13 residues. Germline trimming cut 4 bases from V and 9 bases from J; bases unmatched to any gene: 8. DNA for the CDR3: TGTGCCTGGAACCACCTAGCGGGTTTTGAGCAGTTCTTC. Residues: CAWNHLAGFEQFF.